What follows are 21 T cell receptor beta chains derived from one specimen sequenced in a study of blood T cell repertoires in COVID-19. TCRdb's copy holds only in-frame clones and misses some; the assay was immunoSEQ multiplex PCR. Altogether about half a million clones are present, 70% to 90% being singletons, with the ten largest covering roughly 3.2%. The specimen sequenced was peripheral blood. The receptors originated from a human donor in a cohort sampled during active COVID-19.

The chain recombines TRBV3-1 (or the pseudogene TRBV3-2) with TRBJ1-4; D is ambiguous. This CDR3 region has 16 residues. From germline, CDR1 is LGHDT and CDR2 YNNKEL (reference sequence). Trimming shortened V by 4 bases and J by 0 bases, and 12 bases separated the two germline ends. The CDR3: CASSPLGSPTNEKLFF. DNA for the CDR3: TGTGCCAGCAGCCCGCTCGGTTCCCCAACTAATGAAAAACTGTTTTTT.

The rearrangement joins TRBV5-1 to TRBJ2-7, with a weak D call TRBD2 (5 bases). Germline CDR1 SGHRS, CDR2 YFSETQ. The CDR3 is 14 residues long. The germline V and J ends were trimmed by 1 base and 2 bases, with 10 bases remaining between them. The CDR3 bases are TGCGCCAGCAGCTTGAACGGACTGGCCTACGAGCAGTACTTC. Translated, it gives CASSLNGLAYEQYF.

The V call is TRBV5-1, the J call TRBJ2-2; a weak D match, TRBD2 (6 bases). Trimming left V 5 bases short and J 6 bases short, with 17 bases between. Germline CDR1 reads SGHRS; CDR2 reads YFSETQ. The length of the CDR3 is 15 residues. The CDR3: CASRNREWEAGELFF. Here the CDR3 DNA reads TGCGCCAGCAGGAACCGGGAGTGGGAGGCCGGGGAGCTGTTTTTT. Full variable domain (remainder filled in from reference TRBV5-1 and TRBJ2-2): KAGVTQTPRYLIKTRGQQVTLSCSPISGHRSVSWYQQTPGQGLQFLFEYFSETQRNKGNFPGRFSGRQFSNSRSEMNVSTLELGDSALYLCASRNREWEAGELFFGEGSRLTVL.

Concerning this clone itself: The junction and the germline gene differ at one end; a read error may be behind it. This sequence joins TRBV10-3 and TRBJ2-3; D gene ambiguous. Germline V CDR1 and CDR2: ENHRY, SYGVKD. The CDR3 sequence is 11 residues long. The CDR3 loop is CAILGTDTQYF. DNA for the CDR3: TGTGCCATCCTTGGCACCGATACGCAGTATTTT.

The J gene is TRBJ1-2, the V gene TRBV27, with TRBD1 as a possible D gene (5 bases). The CDR3 has 12 residues. V lost 6 bases and J 4 bases, leaving 9 bases between the germline ends. The V gene's germline CDR1 is MNHEY and CDR2 SMNVEV (reference sequence). CDR3 in amino acids: CASRQGFYGYTF. In nucleotides, the CDR3 is TGTGCCAGCAGGCAGGGTTTCTATGGCTACACCTTC.

The chain employs TRBV19 and TRBJ2-2, with D possibly matching TRBD2 (6 bases). V lost 3 bases to trimming and J lost 6 bases, with 14 bases between them. The CDR3 is 15 residues long. Germline CDR1 reads LNHDA; CDR2 reads SQIVND (reference sequence). The CDR3 region is CASSMGRRMAGELFF. The CDR3 region has the DNA TGTGCCAGTAGTATGGGGAGGCGGATGGCCGGGGAGCTGTTTTTT. Filled out from reference TRBV19 and TRBJ2-2, the complete variable domain reads DGGITQSPKYLFRKEGQNVTLSCEQNLNHDAMYWYRQDPGQGLRLIYYSQIVNDFQKGDIAEGYSVSREKKESFPLTVTSAQKNPTAFYLCASSMGRRMAGELFFGEGSRLTVL.

This chain joins TRBV7-9 and TRBJ1-5, with 7 bases aligning to TRBD1. This CDR3 spans 16 amino acids. V shed 3 bases, J shed 3 bases, and the junction held 8 bases outside the gene matches. Looked up from germline, CDR1 is SEHNR and CDR2 is FQNEAQ (reference sequence). The CDR3 is CASSFSGTAYNQPQHF. The DNA for the CDR3 is TGTGCCAGCAGCTTTTCCGGGACAGCTTACAATCAGCCCCAGCATTTT. The whole variable domain, filled in from reference TRBV7-9 and TRBJ1-5, reads DTGVSQNPRHKITKRGQNVTFRCDPISEHNRLYWYRQTLGQGPEFLTYFQNEAQLEKSRLLSDRFSAERPKGSFSTLEIQRTEQGDSAMYLCASSFSGTAYNQPQHFGDGTRLSIL.

V usage is TRBV19 and J usage is TRBJ1-5; 10 bases are a match to TRBD1. Germline trimming cut 6 bases from V and 3 bases from J; bases unmatched to any gene: 14. There are 18 residues in the CDR3. Germline V gene data show CDR1 as LNHDA and CDR2 as SQIVND (reference sequence). CDR3 bases: TGTGCCAGTAGGGATATGACAGGGGGCGCCCCCAACAATCAGCCCCAGCATTTT. Protein: CASRDMTGGAPNNQPQHF.

The chain links TRBV9 to TRBJ2-1; TRBD1 matches 7 bases. The CDR3 is 15 amino acids. With V trimmed by 4 bases and J by 9 bases, 13 bases remained unmatched. Germline V CDR1 and CDR2: SGDLS, YYNGEE. The CDR3 DNA is TGTGCCAGCAGCACCCGGGACAGCCTCCTTGGTGAGCAGTTCTTC. Its translation: CASSTRDSLLGEQFF.

The CDR3 spells CASGQPGLADNEQFF. Here the CDR3 DNA reads TGTGCTAGTGGCCAGCCGGGACTAGCGGACAATGAGCAGTTCTTC. The chain employs TRBV12-5 and TRBJ2-1; 11 bases agree with TRBD2. CDR3 length equals 15 residues. CDR1 and CDR2 from the germline V gene are LGHNT and FRNRAP. Trimming cost V 6 bases and J 5 bases; bases outside gene matches: 6.

V is TRBV30 and J is TRBJ2-2; D possibly corresponds to TRBD2 (5 bases). This CDR3 has 13 residues. CDR1 and CDR2 from the germline V gene are GTSNPN and SVGIG (reference sequence). V dropped 2 bases and J dropped 6 bases, with 10 bases sitting between them. CDR3 sequence: CAWSRRGAGELFF. In nucleotides, the CDR3 is TGTGCCTGGAGTCGCCGGGGTGCCGGGGAGCTGTTTTTT.

CDR3 bases: TGTGCCAGCAGCCCTGGCCGAGGCGGTGAGCAGTTCTTC. Amino acid sequence: CASSPGRGGEQFF. V gene TRBV7-2 combines with J gene TRBJ2-1; no reliable D call. V lost 5 bases and J 9 bases, leaving 14 bases between the germline ends. Germline CDR1 and CDR2: SGHTA and FQGNSA. This CDR3 is built from 13 residues.

The chain couples TRBV6-5 to TRBJ1-1; D ambiguous. The germline V gene has CDR1 MNHEY and CDR2 SVGAGI. Trimming took off 4 bases at V and 0 bases at J, with 12 bases between the two ends. The CDR3 spans 15 residues. The CDR3 loop reads CASSSSRLMNTEAFF. Here the CDR3 DNA reads TGTGCCAGCAGTTCCTCCAGACTCATGAACACTGAAGCTTTCTTT.

The rearrangement joins TRBV9 to TRBJ1-1; D not certain. The CDR3 extends over 16 amino acids. Germline V gives CDR1 SGDLS, CDR2 YYNGEE. V gave up 0 bases and J gave up 8 bases, with 20 bases separating them. CDR3 DNA: TGTGCCAGCAGCGTAGGAGGTTCGGGGAAGCAAGGGGAAGCTTTCTTT. The encoded protein is CASSVGGSGKQGEAFF.

The chain employs TRBV6-5 and TRBJ1-5; TRBD1 matches at 7 bases. Germline V gene data show CDR1 as MNHEY and CDR2 as SVGAGI. The CDR3 sequence is 14 residues long. Unmatched junction bases numbered 7, after V lost 6 bases and J lost 5 bases. The CDR3: CASRPDRDDQPQHF. The DNA for the CDR3 is TGTGCCAGCAGACCCGACAGGGACGATCAGCCCCAGCATTTT.

J is TRBJ2-5 and V is TRBV3-1 (or the pseudogene TRBV3-2); D is possibly TRBD1 (6 bases). V was clipped by 4 bases and J by 9 bases, with 21 bases between them. CDR1 is LGHDT, CDR2 YNNKEL, per germline (reference sequence). The CDR3 has 15 residues. The CDR3: CASSPLSGVPGAQYF. The CDR3 nucleotides are TGTGCCAGCAGCCCCCTCAGCGGCGTCCCAGGGGCCCAGTACTTC.

The genes are TRBV30 and TRBJ2-7, with no clear D. V gave up 2 bases and J gave up 5 bases, with 7 bases separating them. The CDR3 spans 11 residues. The V gene's germline CDR1 is GTSNPN and CDR2 SVGIG (reference sequence). CDR3 residues: CAWSPRHEQYF. The CDR3 nucleotides read TGTGCCTGGAGTCCCCGTCACGAGCAGTACTTC.

The J gene is TRBJ2-1, the V gene TRBV19, with TRBD2 matching 8 bases. The CDR3 is made up of 15 amino acids. Germline trimming cut 3 bases from V and 9 bases from J; bases unmatched to any gene: 10. Germline CDR1 is LNHDA and CDR2 is SQIVND (reference sequence). The CDR3 reads CASSMGGRQYGEQFF. In DNA form, the CDR3 reads TGTGCCAGTAGTATGGGCGGGAGGCAGTACGGTGAGCAGTTCTTC.

The chain uses TRBV27 and TRBJ1-2; the match to TRBD1 covers 7 bases. CDR1 is MNHEY and CDR2 is SMNVEV in the germline V gene (reference sequence). V lost 8 bases to trimming and J lost 6 bases; unmatched junction nucleotides: 12. The CDR3 length is 14 residues. The CDR3 nucleotides read TGTGCCAGCGGAGAAAGACAGGGTATAAATGGCTACACCTTC. It translates to CASGERQGINGYTF.

The chain combines TRBV6-5 with TRBJ2-1, with 8 bases fitting TRBD2. CDR1 MNHEY and CDR2 SVGAGI come from the germline V gene. The V gene end was trimmed by 6 bases and the J gene end by 12 bases; junction bases not matched to a gene: 16. The CDR3 runs 15 residues. DNA of the CDR3: TGTGCCAGCAGGCGGGAAGCGGGAGCCCCGGGGGTGCAGTTCTTC. As protein: CASRREAGAPGVQFF.

The rearrangement uses TRBV23-1 and TRBJ2-3; D gene uncertain. TRBV23-1 is designated an ORF whose function remains uncertain. V was shortened by 2 bases and J by 0 bases, with 18 bases between the two germline ends. The CDR3 consists of 18 residues. The CDR3 DNA reads TGCGCCAGCAGTCAAAAAGGTCCGACATTAGTGAGCACAGATACGCAGTATTTT. Amino acids: CASSQKGPTLVSTDTQYF.